The clone carrying this TCR beta chain was recorded a few times. Its antigen is unknown. This record belongs to a study of T cells after yellow fever vaccination. Study in general: SMART-Seq v4 Ultra Low Input prepared the low-cell-number fractions.

Germline V gene data show CDR1 as KGHDR and CDR2 as SFDVKD. Unmatched junction bases numbered 6, after V lost 5 bases and J lost 5 bases. There are 15 residues in the CDR3. The authors made TCR cDNA by 5'RACE template switching, adding a universal primer site and UMIs. Each CDR3 protein gets one entry after TCRdb re-called the 5' RACE reads with MiXCR. The table has about 300,000 distinct CDR3 sequences, 8.7% seen once. Study findings and constraints: Compared with primary, the secondary response was weaker and peaked at day 5, not 15. The booster response re-showed most primary clones: over 95% CD4, more than 80% CD8.

The chain employs TRBV24-1 and TRBJ1-1; the match to TRBD1 covers 11 bases. The source is a man aged 18-30 years who received the YFV17D yellow fever vaccine. The sequenced sample was CD4+ T cells sorted from PBMCs, obtained 5 days after the yellow fever booster vaccination. CDR3 nucleotide sequence: TGTGCCACCAGTGGTGGACAGGGGGCGTATACTGAAGCTTTCTTT. Encoded protein: CATSGGQGAYTEAFF.